This is a list of T cell receptor beta chains from one sample in a study of cytomegalovirus exposure and HLA in healthy donors. Repertoires were generated with immunoSEQ multiplex PCR, while TCRdb's copy carries only in-frame clones and drops some. This table has approximately 59,000 clones, 65% to 80% appearing once. The material sequenced was PBMCs. Every receptor here comes from a man aged 40-55 years in good health and CMV-seropositive. CDR3s include the opening cysteine and the closing phenylalanine or tryptophan. D genes are given only for firm matches. The size field is filled for only some rows; it gives once, few, many or a size class.

j_call d_call clone_size v_call cdr3_nt cdr3_aa
TRBJ1-1 TRBD1 . TRBV6-6 TGTGCCAGCGGCAGGGGGAGTATGAACACTGAAGCTTTCTTT CASGRGSMNTEAFF
TRBJ1-2 . . TRBV4-3 TGCGCCAGCAGCCAAGAATGGGGAGAGGGCTATGGCTACACCTTC CASSQEWGEGYGYTF
TRBJ1-3 . . TRBV6-5 TGTGCCAGCAGTTATTCGCCTACAGGGACCGGGAACACCATATATTTT CASSYSPTGTGNTIYF
TRBJ2-1 . . TRBV7-2 TGTGCCAGCAGCTTAGCCGTTCTTGGCGGTAACTACAATGAGCAGTTCTTC CASSLAVLGGNYNEQFF
TRBJ1-6 . . TRBV5-1 TGCGCCAGCAGCCCGGACCTACGGGGATCACCCCTCCACTTT CASSPDLRGSPLHF
TRBJ2-7 TRBD1 . TRBV7-9 TGTGCCAGCAGCGGACCCCGGCAGGGGGCATCCTACGAGCAGTACTTC CASSGPRQGASYEQYF
TRBJ1-2 TRBD1 . TRBV19 TGTGCCAGTAGTGCTCCGGGACAGGGCATATATGGCTACACCTTC CASSAPGQGIYGYTF
TRBJ1-2 . . TRBV5-6 TGTGCCAGCAGCTTGTCCAACACCCTTAACTATGGCTACACCTTC CASSLSNTLNYGYTF
TRBJ2-7 TRBD1 . TRBV10-3 TGTGCCATCAGTGCGCCGACAGGGGACTACGAGCAGTACTTC CAISAPTGDYEQYF
TRBJ1-1 . . TRBV11-3 TGTGCCAGCAGCTTAGTAGGAGGGCCTGAAGCTTTCTTT CASSLVGGPEAFF
TRBJ2-7 . . TRBV27 TGTGCCAGCAGAAGACCGGGACTCTTCTACGAGCAGTACTTC CASRRPGLFYEQYF
TRBJ2-5 TRBD2 . TRBV19 TGTGCCAGTATGGGGGAGGGACGGCGTTCCCACTTC CASMGEGRRSHF
TRBJ2-3 TRBD1 . TRBV4-1 TGCGCCAGCAGCCAGACGCTGGGACAGGGGGTGACGGGGGCGCAGTATTTT CASSQTLGQGVTGAQYF
TRBJ1-3 . few TRBV5-1 TGCGCCAGCAGCTTGACAGGGACTACTGGAAACACCATATATTTT CASSLTGTTGNTIYF
TRBJ2-7 . . TRBV15 TGTGCCACCAGCAGGCTAGTTTTCGGGGGGCCTTACGAGCAGTACTTC CATSRLVFGGPYEQYF
TRBJ1-5 . few TRBV2 TGTGCCAGCAGTGACAGGGTTAGCAATCAGCCCCAGCATTTT CASSDRVSNQPQHF
TRBJ1-2 TRBD1 few TRBV19 TGTGCCAGTAGTAACCGGGACAGGGGCATCGGGGGCTATGGCTACACCTTC CASSNRDRGIGGYGYTF
TRBJ1-1 . . TRBV5-8 TGTGCCAGCAGCTTAGAGGTGAACACTGAAGCTTTCTTT CASSLEVNTEAFF
TRBJ2-7 TRBD2 few TRBV6-5 TGTGCCAGCACCCAAGGCGCGGGGGGATACGAGCAGTACTTC CASTQGAGGYEQYF
TRBJ2-7 . . TRBV5-1 TGCGCCAGCACCGCAGAAAATTCCTACGAGCAGTACTTC CASTAENSYEQYF
TRBJ2-1 TRBD2 . TRBV18 TGTGCCAGCTCACCAACTAGCGGATGGGGCAACAATGAGCAGTTCTTC CASSPTSGWGNNEQFF
TRBJ2-7 TRBD1 . TRBV2 TGTGCCAGCAGCAATTGGGGGACAGGCGAGCAGTACTTC CASSNWGTGEQYF
TRBJ2-2 TRBD1 . TRBV18 TGTGCCAGCTCACCACGGACAGGGAGTTCGAGGACCGGGGAGCTGTTTTTT CASSPRTGSSRTGELFF
TRBJ1-2 TRBD1 . TRBV10-3 TGTGCCATCGCCACCACAGGGGGCTACTATGGCTACACCTTC CAIATTGGYYGYTF
TRBJ2-7 . . TRBV6-5 TGTGCCAGCAGTTACACCAGGGGTGAATACGAGCAGTACTTC CASSYTRGEYEQYF
TRBJ2-3 . . TRBV6-1 TGTGCCGCGGCGCGTCGGGTACTCACAGATACGCAGTATTTT CAAARRVLTDTQYF
TRBJ2-3 . . TRBV7-9 TGTGCCAGCAGCCCGGACATGAGGTATACGCAGTATTTT CASSPDMRYTQYF
TRBJ2-7 . . TRBV5-6 TGTGCCAGCAGCCGCGGGGTGACCCCGTACGAGCAGTACTTC CASSRGVTPYEQYF
TRBJ2-1 TRBD2 few TRBV6-1 TGTGCCACCTACTGGACTAGCGGATACAATGAGCAGTTCTTC CATYWTSGYNEQFF
TRBJ1-1 . many TRBV7-9 TGTGCCAGCAGCTTGGCCTTTGGTCCACCCGAAGCTTTCTTT CASSLAFGPPEAFF
TRBJ2-7 TRBD2 . TRBV7-2 TGTGCCAGCAGCTACACAGCGGGGGAGAACTACGAGCAGTACTTC CASSYTAGENYEQYF
TRBJ1-2 . . TRBV25-1 TGTGCCAGCAGTGAATATAGTACAGGGATGCGCGGCTACACCTTC CASSEYSTGMRGYTF
TRBJ1-2 TRBD1 . TRBV5-6 TGTGCCAGCAGCCCAGGGACAGGGGGCTGGAATGGCTACACCTTC CASSPGTGGWNGYTF
TRBJ1-1 . . TRBV29-1 TGCAGCGTTGAAGACTTGGCAGGGGTTGGCACTGAAGCTTTCTTT CSVEDLAGVGTEAFF
TRBJ1-6 TRBD1 . TRBV5-4 TGTGCCAGCAGCTTGCGGGACAGGGGGATTTCACCCCTCCACTTT CASSLRDRGISPLHF
TRBJ2-2 TRBD2 . TRBV18 TGTGCCAGCTCACCCCTTAGCGGGGCGAACACCGGGGAGCTGTTTTTT CASSPLSGANTGELFF
TRBJ1-1 . few TRBV4-1 TGCGCCAGCAGCCAAGTTCGGGTAGTTGTAAGGAACACTGAAGCTTTCTTT CASSQVRVVVRNTEAFF
TRBJ2-3 TRBD2 few TRBV7-9 TGTGCCTGCACATCGGGACTAGCAGAAGATACGCAGTATTTT CACTSGLAEDTQYF
TRBJ2-7 . . TRBV2 TGTGCCAGCAGTGAAACGAGGGTTCGTCACGAGCAGTACTTC CASSETRVRHEQYF
TRBJ2-4 TRBD2 . TRBV6-1 TGTGCCAGCAGACAACTAGCGGCAGCCAAAAACATTCAGTACTTC CASRQLAAAKNIQYF
TRBJ2-1 TRBD1 . TRBV2 TGTGCCAGCAGCAGGGACAGGGTGGTGGATGAGCAGTTCTTC CASSRDRVVDEQFF
TRBJ2-5 TRBD2 few TRBV19 TGTGCCAGTAGTTGGGGGGGGGCGGGAGGGCCATCAGAGCAGTACTTC CASSWGGAGGPSEQYF
TRBJ2-2 TRBD1 few TRBV9 TGTGCCATCCACCTGGGCTGGGACAGGGAGGGTCGTAACACCGGGGAGCTGTTTTTT CAIHLGWDREGRNTGELFF